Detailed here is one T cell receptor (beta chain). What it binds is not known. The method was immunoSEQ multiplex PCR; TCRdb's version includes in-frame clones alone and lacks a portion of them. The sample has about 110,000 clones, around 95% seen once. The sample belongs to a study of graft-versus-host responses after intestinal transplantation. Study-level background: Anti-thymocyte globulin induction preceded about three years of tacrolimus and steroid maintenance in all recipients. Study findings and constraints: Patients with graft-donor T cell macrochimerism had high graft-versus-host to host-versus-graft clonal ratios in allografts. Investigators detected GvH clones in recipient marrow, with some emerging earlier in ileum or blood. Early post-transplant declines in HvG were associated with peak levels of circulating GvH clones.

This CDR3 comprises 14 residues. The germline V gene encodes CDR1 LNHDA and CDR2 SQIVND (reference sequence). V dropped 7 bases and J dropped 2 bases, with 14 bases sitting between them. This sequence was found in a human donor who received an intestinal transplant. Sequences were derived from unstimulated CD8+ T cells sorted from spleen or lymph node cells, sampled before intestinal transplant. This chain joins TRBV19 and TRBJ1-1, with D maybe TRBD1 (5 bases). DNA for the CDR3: TGTGCCAGTACTTATGGGGGGTCCAACACTGAAGCTTTCTTT. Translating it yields CASTYGGSNTEAFF.